This T cell receptor beta chain came from a study of T cells after somatic rescue of genetic block. Trimming took 5 bases from V and 0 from J, leaving 16 bases between them. The germline CDR1 and CDR2 sequences are SEHNR and FQNEAQ (reference sequence). The CDR3 loop spans 16 amino acids. Measured with immunoSEQ multiplex PCR; TCRdb has only the in-frame clones, and not every one. The sample consists of 65,000 to 70,000 clones, about 91% of them appearing once. What was sequenced was peripheral blood mononuclear cells (PBMCs). The chain is built from TRBV7-9 and TRBJ1-2; unclear D gene. The receptor was derived from a man in his forties. CDR3 residues: CASSADGMLANYGYTF. DNA of the CDR3: TGTGCCAGCAGCGCGGATGGGATGTTAGCTAACTATGGCTACACCTTC.